This T cell receptor (beta chain) appears in the sequencing data of a study of OX40 agonist ivuxolimab in advanced cancers. Study-level information: Those enrolled were less than 85% male, with a mean age of approximately 60 years and ages from roughly 20 to 85.

From germline, CDR1 is SNHLY and CDR2 FYNNEI. The CDR3 contains 13 residues. Trimming stripped 5 bases from V and 3 bases from J, with 11 bases between. Produced via immunoSEQ multiplex PCR; TCRdb's table is partial and in-frame only. The sample has 65,000 to 100,000 clones; approximately 85% are singletons. This sample comprised CD4+ or CD8+ T cells sorted from blood, obtained in a trial of the OX40 agonist ivuxolimab. The V and J genes are TRBV2 and TRBJ2-7, with D possibly being TRBD1 (6 bases). The clonotype comes from an adult with an advanced solid tumor such as melanoma, head and neck, liver or kidney cancer. The CDR3 spells CASSKGVSYEQYF. CDR3 nucleotides: TGTGCCAGCAGTAAGGGGGTAAGCTACGAGCAGTACTTC.